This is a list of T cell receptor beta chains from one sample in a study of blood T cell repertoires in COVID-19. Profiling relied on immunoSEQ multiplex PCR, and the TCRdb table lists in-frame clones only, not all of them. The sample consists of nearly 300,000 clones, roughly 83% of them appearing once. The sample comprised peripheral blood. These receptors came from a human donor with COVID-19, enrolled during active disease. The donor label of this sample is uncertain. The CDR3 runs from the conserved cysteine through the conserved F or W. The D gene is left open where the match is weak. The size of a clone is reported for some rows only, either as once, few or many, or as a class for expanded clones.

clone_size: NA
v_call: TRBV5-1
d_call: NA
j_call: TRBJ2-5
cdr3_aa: CASSPRVPQETQYF
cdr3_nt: TGCGCCAGCAGCCCCCGAGTGCCCCAAGAGACCCAGTACTTC

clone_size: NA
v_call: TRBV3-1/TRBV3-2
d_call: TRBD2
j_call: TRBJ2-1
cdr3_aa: CASSQILAGNYNEQFF
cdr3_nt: TGTGCCAGCAGCCAAATCCTAGCGGGGAACTACAATGAGCAGTTCTTC

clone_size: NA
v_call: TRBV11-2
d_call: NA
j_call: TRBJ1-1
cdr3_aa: CASSLGLGPGLNTEAFF
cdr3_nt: TGTGCCAGCAGCTTAGGTTTGGGGCCAGGGCTGAACACTGAAGCTTTCTTT

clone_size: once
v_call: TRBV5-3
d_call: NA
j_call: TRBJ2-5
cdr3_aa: CARSHTSTVPEAETQYF
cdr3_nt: TGTGCCAGAAGCCATACTTCGACAGTACCCGAAGCGGAGACCCAGTACTTC

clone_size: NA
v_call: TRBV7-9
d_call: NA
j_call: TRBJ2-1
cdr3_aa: CASSLTGYEQFF
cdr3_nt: TGTGCCAGCAGCTTAACCGGGTATGAGCAGTTCTTC

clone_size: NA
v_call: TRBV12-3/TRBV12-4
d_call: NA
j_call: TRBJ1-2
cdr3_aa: CASTPFGHYGYTF
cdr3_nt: TGTGCCAGCACCCCCTTTGGGCACTATGGCTACACCTTC

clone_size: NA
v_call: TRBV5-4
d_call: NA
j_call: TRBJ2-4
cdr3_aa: CASSSQSGILKNIQYF
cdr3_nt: TGTGCCAGCAGCTCTCAATCAGGGATCCTCAAAAACATTCAGTACTTC

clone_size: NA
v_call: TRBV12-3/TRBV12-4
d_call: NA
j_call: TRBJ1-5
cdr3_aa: CASSLYRVAQHF
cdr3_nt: TGTGCCAGCAGTTTATATCGGGTAGCCCAGCATTTT

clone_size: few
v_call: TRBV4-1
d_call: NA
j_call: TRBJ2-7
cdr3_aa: CATEGDFRYEQYF
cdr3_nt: TGCGCCACCGAGGGCGACTTCCGGTACGAGCAGTACTTC

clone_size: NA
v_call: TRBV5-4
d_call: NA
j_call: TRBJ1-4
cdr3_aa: CASSDQQGATNEKLFF
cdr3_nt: TGTGCCAGCAGCGACCAACAGGGAGCAACTAATGAAAAACTGTTTTTT

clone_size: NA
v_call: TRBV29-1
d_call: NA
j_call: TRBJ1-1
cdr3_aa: CSVTEMRNTEAFF
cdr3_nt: TGCAGCGTTACAGAGATGAGGAACACTGAAGCTTTCTTT

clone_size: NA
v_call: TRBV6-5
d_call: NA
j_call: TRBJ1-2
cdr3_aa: CASSPDSHYGYTF
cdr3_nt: TGTGCCAGCAGCCCGGACAGCCACTATGGCTACACCTTC

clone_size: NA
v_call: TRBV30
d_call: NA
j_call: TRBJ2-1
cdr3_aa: CAWSGPGKQFF
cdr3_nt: TGTGCCTGGAGTGGCCCGGGTAAGCAGTTCTTC

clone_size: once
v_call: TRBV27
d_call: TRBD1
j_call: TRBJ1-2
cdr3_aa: CASSKSGTGYGYTF
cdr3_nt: TGTGCCAGCAGTAAGTCCGGGACAGGGTATGGCTACACCTTC

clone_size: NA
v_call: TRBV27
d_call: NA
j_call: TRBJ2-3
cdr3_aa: CASYMDGAFADTQYF
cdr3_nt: TGTGCCAGCTATATGGATGGGGCATTCGCAGATACGCAGTATTTT